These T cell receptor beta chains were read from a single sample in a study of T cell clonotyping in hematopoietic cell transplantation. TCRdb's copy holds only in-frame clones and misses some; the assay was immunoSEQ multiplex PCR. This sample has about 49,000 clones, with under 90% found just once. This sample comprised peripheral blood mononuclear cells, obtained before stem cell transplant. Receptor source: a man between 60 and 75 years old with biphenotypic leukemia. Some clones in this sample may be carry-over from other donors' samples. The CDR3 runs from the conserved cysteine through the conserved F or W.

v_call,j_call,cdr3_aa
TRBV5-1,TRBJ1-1,CASSLTQGSYTEAFF
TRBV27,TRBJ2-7,CASRGVPGSYEQYF
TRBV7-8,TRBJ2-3,CASSLGTRTDTQYF
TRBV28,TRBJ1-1,CASSFGGSTEAFF
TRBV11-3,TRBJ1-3,CASSLDGGPGNTIYF
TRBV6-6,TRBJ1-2,CASRYDRDYGYTF
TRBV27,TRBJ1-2,CASRARTGVYGYTF
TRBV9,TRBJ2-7,CARPRPLAGEVHEQYF
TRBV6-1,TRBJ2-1,CASSSEGLPNNEQFF
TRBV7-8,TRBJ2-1,CASSLVGMDRRFAYNEQFF
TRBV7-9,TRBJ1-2,CASSQDRAPNYGYTF
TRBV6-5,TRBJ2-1,CASRSLAGRFNEQFF
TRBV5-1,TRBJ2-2,CASSSSDRTNTGELFF
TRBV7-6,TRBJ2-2,CASSSGLTGELFF
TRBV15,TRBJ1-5,CATSRDVGNQPQHF
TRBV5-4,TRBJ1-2,CASSSDAYGYTF
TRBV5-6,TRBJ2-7,CASSLIRAYEQYF
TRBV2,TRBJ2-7,CARGGQAAYEQYF
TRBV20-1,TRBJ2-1,CSATQVEQFF
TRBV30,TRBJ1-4,CAWTGVSEKLFF
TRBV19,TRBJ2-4,CASSIGAGGLDIQYF
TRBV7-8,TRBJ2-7,CASSPDGTFRYEQYF
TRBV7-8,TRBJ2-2,CASRRTSGRHGELFF
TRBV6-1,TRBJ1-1,CASSATLRGAFF
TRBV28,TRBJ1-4,CASSFLPVGSDNEKLFF
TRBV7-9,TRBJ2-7,CASSFVGLASPLF
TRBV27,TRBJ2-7,CASTKAHEQYF
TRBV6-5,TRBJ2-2,CASSVYTGELFF
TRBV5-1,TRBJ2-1,CASISDEDNEQFF
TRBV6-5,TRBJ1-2,CASSYTALGIYGYTF
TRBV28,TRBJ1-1,CASSLRFAGPRGGTEAFF
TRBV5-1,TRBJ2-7,CASSVLAGGEQYF
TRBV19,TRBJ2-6,CASSTSGANVLTF
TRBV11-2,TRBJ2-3,CASSLDPWSAHFSTDTQYF